The clone carrying this T cell receptor beta chain is deemed large. Its target is unknown. Gene names are the mouse ones. The read is 1 residue too short to cover the CDR3 end, so that end is filled in from the germline J gene. The sample comes from a study of tissue T cells after allogeneic stem cell transplantation. The germline CDR1 and CDR2 sequences are SGHSA and FRNQAP. The ends lost 1 base at V and 1 base at J; junction bases unmatched: 1. CDR3 length: 15 amino acids. Study results and caveats: Tissue-detected TCR repertoire was only partly captured by blood and spleen T cells. Anatomically similar tissues had similar TCR repertoires within each patient. Across patients, clones rarely overlapped, yet motif clusters were shared tissue-specifically.

Sequencing was performed with immunoSEQ multiplex PCR; in TCRdb, only in-frame clones are kept and a portion is missing. The sample lists 450 or so clones; 45% to 60% were seen once. The time point was: mouse harvest day 14 after allogeneic transplant. Tail vein injection delivered 10^7 T-cell-depleted bone marrow cells and 10^6 splenic CD5+ T cells. B6 (H2b) cells into BALB/c (H2d) mice; tissues taken at day 7 or 14. The TCR sequence derives from a female BALB/c mouse given C57BL/6 T cells with graft-versus-host disease after an allogeneic hematopoietic cell transplant. This sequence joins TRBV16 and TRBJ2-3, with 8 bases that match TRBD2. Sequences were obtained from liver tissue. The part of the CDR3 DNA that was read is TGTGCAAGCAGCTTAGTTGGGGGGGGTGCAGAAACGCTGTAT. Translation: CASSLVGGGAETLY. The CDR3 reads in full as CASSLVGGGAETLYF. Using reference TRBV16 and TRBJ2-3 for the parts outside the CDR3, the full variable domain is NAGVIQTPRHKVTGKGQEATLWCEPISGHSAVFWYRQTIVQGLEFLTYFRNQAPIDDSGMPKERFSAQMPNQSHSTLKIQSTQPQDSAVYLCASSLVGGGAETLYFGSGTRLTVL.